This TCR beta chain was sequenced in a study of T cells after yellow fever vaccination. Regarding the study as a whole: On re-exposure, the response was weaker but peaked faster, at day 5 versus 15.

This CDR3 has 14 residues. V lost 4 bases, J lost 1 base, and 2 bases stayed unmatched. TCRdb re-called the 5' RACE reads with MiXCR, one entry per CDR3 protein. The sample has around 250,000 distinct CDR3 sequences, about 5% seen once. This clonotype was counted ten times or more. The antigen is not known. Sample: CD4+ T cells sorted from PBMCs, taken on the day of the yellow fever booster vaccination. The origin of this receptor is a man aged 18 to 30 who received the YFV17D yellow fever vaccine. The chain recombines TRBV12-3 or TRBV12-4 with TRBJ2-3; 7 nucleotides line up with TRBD2. In DNA form, the CDR3 reads TGTGCCAGCAGTTCCCGGGGGGGCACAGATACGCAGTATTTT. Residues: CASSSRGGTDTQYF.